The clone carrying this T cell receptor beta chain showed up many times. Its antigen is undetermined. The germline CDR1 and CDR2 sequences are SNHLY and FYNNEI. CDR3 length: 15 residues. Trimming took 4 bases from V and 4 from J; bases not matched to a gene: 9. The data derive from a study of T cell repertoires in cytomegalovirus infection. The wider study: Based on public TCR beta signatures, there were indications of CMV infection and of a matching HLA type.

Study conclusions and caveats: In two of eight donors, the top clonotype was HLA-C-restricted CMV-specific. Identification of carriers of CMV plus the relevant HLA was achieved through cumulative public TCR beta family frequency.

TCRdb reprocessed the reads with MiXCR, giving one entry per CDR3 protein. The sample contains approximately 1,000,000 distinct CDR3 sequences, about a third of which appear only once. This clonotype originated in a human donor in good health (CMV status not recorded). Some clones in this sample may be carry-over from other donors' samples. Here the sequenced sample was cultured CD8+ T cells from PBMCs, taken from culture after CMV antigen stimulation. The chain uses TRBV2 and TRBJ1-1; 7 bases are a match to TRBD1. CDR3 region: CASSGGEGAGTEAFF. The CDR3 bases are TGTGCCAGCAGTGGAGGGGAGGGGGCAGGCACTGAAGCTTTCTTT.